The sequence of this TCR beta chain was determined in a study of cytomegalovirus exposure and HLA in healthy donors. Study-wide results and limits: In all likelihood, a cluster of highly shared sequence variants was a sequencing artifact.

This CDR3 is built from 15 residues. With 6 bases removed from V and 5 bases from J, the gap between germline ends came to 16 bases. The germline gives CDR1 MRHNA, CDR2 SNTAGT. The PCR made use of 60 Vbeta and 13 Jbeta primers. Repertoires were generated with immunoSEQ multiplex PCR, while TCRdb's copy carries only in-frame clones and drops some. This table holds roughly 90,000 clones, over 65% found once. With respect to this clone: Its antigen is unknown.

Sequenced: PBMCs. The chain has TRBV6-4 and TRBJ2-2; D is perhaps TRBD2 (5 bases). The clonotype was recovered from a middle-aged woman in good health and CMV-seropositive. Written as DNA, the CDR3 is TGTGCCAGCAGACCTGGGAGAGCCGAAACCGGGGAGCTGTTTTTT. This gives the protein CASRPGRAETGELFF.